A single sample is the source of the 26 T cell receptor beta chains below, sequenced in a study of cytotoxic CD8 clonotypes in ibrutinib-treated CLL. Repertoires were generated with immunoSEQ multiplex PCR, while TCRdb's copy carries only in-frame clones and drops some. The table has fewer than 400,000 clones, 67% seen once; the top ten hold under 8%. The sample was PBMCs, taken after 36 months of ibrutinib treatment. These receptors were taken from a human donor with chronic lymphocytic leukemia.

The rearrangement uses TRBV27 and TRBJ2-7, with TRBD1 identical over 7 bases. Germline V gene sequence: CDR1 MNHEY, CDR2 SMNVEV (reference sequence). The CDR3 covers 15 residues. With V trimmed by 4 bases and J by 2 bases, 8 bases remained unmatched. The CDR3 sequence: CASSSWDRAPYEQYF. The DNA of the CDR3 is TGTGCCAGCAGTTCTTGGGACAGAGCACCCTACGAGCAGTACTTC.

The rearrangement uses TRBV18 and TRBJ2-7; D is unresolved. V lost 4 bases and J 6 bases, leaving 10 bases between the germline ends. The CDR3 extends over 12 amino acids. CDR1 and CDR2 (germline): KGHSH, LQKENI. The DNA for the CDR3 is TGTGCCAGCTCACTGGAATCCGGCGAGCAGTACTTC. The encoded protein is CASSLESGEQYF. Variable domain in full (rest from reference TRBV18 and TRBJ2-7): NAGVMQNPRHLVRRRGQEARLRCSPMKGHSHVYWYRQLPEEGLKFMVYLQKENIIDESGMPKERFSAEFPKEGPSILRIQQVVRGDSAAYFCASSLESGEQYFGPGTRLTVT.

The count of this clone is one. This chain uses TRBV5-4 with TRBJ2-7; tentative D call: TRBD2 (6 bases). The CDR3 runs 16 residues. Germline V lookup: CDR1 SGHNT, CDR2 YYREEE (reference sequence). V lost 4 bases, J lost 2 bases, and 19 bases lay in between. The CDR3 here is CASSAGRSGAPYEQYF. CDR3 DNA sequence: TGTGCCAGCAGCGCGGGGAGGTCCGGGGCCCCCTACGAGCAGTACTTC.

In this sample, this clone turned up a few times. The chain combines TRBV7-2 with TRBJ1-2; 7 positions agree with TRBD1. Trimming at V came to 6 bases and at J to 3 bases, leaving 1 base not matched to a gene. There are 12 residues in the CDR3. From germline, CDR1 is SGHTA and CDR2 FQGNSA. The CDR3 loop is CASRQGYYGYTF. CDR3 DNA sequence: TGTGCCAGCAGACAGGGGTACTATGGCTACACCTTC. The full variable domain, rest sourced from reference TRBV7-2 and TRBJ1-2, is GAGVSQSPSNKVTEKGKDVELRCDPISGHTALYWYRQSLGQGLEFLIYFQGNSAPDKSGLPSDRFSAERTGGSVSTLTIQRTQQEDSAVYLCASRQGYYGYTFGSGTRLTVV.

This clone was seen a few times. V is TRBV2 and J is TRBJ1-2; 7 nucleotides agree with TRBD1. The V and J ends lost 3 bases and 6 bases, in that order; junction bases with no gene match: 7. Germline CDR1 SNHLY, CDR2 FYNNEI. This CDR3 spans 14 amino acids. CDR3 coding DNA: TGTGCCAGCAGTGATGTACAGGGGCTTAATGGCTACACCTTC. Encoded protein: CASSDVQGLNGYTF.

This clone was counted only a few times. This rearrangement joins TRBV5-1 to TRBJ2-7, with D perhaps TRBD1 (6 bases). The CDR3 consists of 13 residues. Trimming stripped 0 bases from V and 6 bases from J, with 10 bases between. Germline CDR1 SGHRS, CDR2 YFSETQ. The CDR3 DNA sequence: TGCGCCAGCAGCTTGGAAACAGGGACCGAGCAGTACTTC. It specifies CASSLETGTEQYF.

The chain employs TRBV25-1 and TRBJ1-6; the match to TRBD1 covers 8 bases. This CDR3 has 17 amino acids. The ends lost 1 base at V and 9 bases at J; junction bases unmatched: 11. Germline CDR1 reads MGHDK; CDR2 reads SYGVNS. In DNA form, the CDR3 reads TGTGCCAGCAGTGAATTGAGGACAGGGAGGCTTAGTTCACCCCTCCACTTT. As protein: CASSELRTGRLSSPLHF.

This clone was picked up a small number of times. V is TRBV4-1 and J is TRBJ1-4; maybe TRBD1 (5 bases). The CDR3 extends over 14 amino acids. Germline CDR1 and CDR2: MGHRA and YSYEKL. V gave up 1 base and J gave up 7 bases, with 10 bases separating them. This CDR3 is CASSQVGRGEKLFF. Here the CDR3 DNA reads TGCGCCAGCAGCCAAGTGGGAAGGGGTGAAAAACTGTTTTTT.

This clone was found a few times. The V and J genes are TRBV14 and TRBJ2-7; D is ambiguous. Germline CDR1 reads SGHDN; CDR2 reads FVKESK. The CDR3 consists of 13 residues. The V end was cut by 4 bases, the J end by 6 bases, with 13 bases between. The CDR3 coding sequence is TGTGCCAGCAGCCGAAATACACAGACCGAGCAGTACTTC. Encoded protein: CASSRNTQTEQYF.

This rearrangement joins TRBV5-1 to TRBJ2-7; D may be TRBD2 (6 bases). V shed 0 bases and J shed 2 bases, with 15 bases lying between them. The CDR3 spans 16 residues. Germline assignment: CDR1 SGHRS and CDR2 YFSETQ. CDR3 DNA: TGCGCCAGCAGCTTGGTCGGCGGGGACGGGCCCTACGAGCAGTACTTC. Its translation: CASSLVGGDGPYEQYF.

The CDR3 bases are TGTGCCAGCAGTATCAGACAGGGATTAAACACTGAAGCTTTCTTT. The encoded protein is CASSIRQGLNTEAFF. The rearrangement uses TRBV6-6 and TRBJ1-1; 7 bases are shared with TRBD1. The CDR3 contains 15 residues. CDR1 and CDR2 from the germline V gene are MNHNY and SVGAGI (reference sequence). With 5 bases clipped from V and 2 bases from J, the junction kept 8 bases outside the gene matches.

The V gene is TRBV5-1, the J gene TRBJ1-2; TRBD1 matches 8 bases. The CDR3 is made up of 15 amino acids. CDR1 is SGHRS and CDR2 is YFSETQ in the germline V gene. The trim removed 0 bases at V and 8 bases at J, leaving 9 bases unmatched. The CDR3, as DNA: TGCGCCAGCAGCTTGGAGGGACAGGCAGCCTCCGGCTACACCTTC. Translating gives CASSLEGQAASGYTF.

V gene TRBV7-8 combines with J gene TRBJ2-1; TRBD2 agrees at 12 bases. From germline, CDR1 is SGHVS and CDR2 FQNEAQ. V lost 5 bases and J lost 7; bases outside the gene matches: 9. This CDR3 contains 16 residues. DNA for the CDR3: TGTGCCAGCAGCGCCTCGACTAGCGGGGGTAGGAATGAGCAGTTCTTC. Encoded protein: CASSASTSGGRNEQFF.

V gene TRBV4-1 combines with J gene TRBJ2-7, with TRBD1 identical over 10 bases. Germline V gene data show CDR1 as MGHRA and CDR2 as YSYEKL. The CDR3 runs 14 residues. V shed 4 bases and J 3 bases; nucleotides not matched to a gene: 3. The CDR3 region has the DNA TGCGCCAGCAGCCCGGACAGGGGGAACTACGAGCAGTACTTC. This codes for CASSPDRGNYEQYF.

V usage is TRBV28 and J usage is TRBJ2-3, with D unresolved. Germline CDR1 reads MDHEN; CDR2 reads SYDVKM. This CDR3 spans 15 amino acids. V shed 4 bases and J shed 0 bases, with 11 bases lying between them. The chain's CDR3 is CASSSPGSSTDTQYF. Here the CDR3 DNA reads TGTGCCAGCAGTTCCCCAGGCTCTAGCACAGATACGCAGTATTTT. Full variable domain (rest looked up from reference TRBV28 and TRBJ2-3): DVKVTQSSRYLVKRTGEKVFLECVQDMDHENMFWYRQDPGLGLRLIYFSYDVKMKEKGDIPEGYSVSREKKERFSLILESASTNQTSMYLCASSSPGSSTDTQYFGPGTRLTVL.

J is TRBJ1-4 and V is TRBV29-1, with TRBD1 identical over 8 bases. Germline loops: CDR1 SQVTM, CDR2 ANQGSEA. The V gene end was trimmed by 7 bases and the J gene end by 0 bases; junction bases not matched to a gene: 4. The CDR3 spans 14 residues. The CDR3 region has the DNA TGCAGCGGTGGGACAGGAACAACTAATGAAAAACTGTTTTTT. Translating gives CSGGTGTTNEKLFF.

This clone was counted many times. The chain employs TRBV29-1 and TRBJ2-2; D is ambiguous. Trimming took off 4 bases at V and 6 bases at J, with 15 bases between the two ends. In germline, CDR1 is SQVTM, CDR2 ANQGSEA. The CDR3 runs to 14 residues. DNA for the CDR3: TGCAGCGTTGGGGGTAATAGTAATGCCGGGGAGCTGTTTTTT. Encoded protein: CSVGGNSNAGELFF.

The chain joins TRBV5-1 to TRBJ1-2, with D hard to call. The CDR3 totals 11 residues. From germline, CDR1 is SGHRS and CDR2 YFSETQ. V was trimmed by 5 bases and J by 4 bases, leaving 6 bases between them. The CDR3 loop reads CASRRFYGYTF. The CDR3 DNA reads TGCGCCAGCAGACGGTTCTATGGCTACACCTTC.

CDR3 protein: CASSVSTGQAYEQYF. The DNA of the CDR3 is TGTGCCAGCAGCGTCTCCACGGGACAGGCCTACGAGCAGTACTTC. The J gene is TRBJ2-7, the V gene TRBV7-9, with 8 bases identical to TRBD1. The CDR3 loop spans 15 amino acids. Trimming removed 5 bases from V and 2 bases from J; junction bases left unmatched: 8. Germline loops: CDR1 SEHNR, CDR2 FQNEAQ (reference sequence).

CDR3 nucleotides: TGCAGCGTTGAATGGCCACAGGGGCCAACAGGAGCTGAAGCTTTCTTT. It yields the protein CSVEWPQGPTGAEAFF. The rearrangement joins TRBV29-1 to TRBJ1-1; 7 bases line up with TRBD1. The trim removed 2 bases at V and 6 bases at J, leaving 15 bases unmatched. Germline CDR1 is SQVTM and CDR2 is ANQGSEA. The CDR3 covers 16 residues.

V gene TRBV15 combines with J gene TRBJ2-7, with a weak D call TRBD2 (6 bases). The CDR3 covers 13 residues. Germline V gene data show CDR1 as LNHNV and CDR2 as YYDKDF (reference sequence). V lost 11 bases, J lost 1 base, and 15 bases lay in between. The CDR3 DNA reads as TGTGCCGCCGCCCCGGGACTTTCCTACGAGCAGTACTTC. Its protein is CAAAPGLSYEQYF.

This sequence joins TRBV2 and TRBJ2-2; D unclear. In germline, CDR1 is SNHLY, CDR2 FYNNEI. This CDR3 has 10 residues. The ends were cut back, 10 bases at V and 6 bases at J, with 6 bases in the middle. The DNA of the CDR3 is TGTGCCATTAGCTCCGGGGAGCTGTTTTTT. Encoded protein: CAISSGELFF.

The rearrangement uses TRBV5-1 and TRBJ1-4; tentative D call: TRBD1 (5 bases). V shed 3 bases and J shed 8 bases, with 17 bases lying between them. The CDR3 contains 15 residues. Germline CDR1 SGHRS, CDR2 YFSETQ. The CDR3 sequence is CASSSSGSTDEKLFF. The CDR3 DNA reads TGCGCCAGCAGCTCCTCAGGGTCCACCGACGAAAAACTGTTTTTT.

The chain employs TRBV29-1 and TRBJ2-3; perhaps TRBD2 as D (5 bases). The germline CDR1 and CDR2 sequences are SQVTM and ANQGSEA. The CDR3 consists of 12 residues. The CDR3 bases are TGCCTCATTGGCGGGTCTTCAGATACGCAGTATTTT. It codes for CLIGGSSDTQYF.

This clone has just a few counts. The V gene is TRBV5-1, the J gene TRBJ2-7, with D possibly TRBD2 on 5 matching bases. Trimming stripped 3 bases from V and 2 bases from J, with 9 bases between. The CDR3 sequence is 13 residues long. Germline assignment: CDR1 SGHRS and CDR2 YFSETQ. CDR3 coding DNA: TGCGCCAGCAGCTCAAGCGGTGCCTACGAGCAGTACTTC. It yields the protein CASSSSGAYEQYF. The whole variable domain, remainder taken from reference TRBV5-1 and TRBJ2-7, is KAGVTQTPRYLIKTRGQQVTLSCSPISGHRSVSWYQQTPGQGLQFLFEYFSETQRNKGNFPGRFSGRQFSNSRSEMNVSTLELGDSALYLCASSSSGAYEQYFGPGTRLTVT.

CDR3 residues: CASSYEGLLNPNEQFF. The CDR3 DNA follows: TGTGCCAGCAGCTATGAAGGACTCTTAAACCCCAATGAGCAGTTCTTC. The rearrangement joins TRBV7-2 to TRBJ2-1, with D perhaps TRBD2 (5 bases). The V end was cut by 4 bases, the J end by 6 bases, with 19 bases between. The CDR3 covers 16 residues. Looked up from germline, CDR1 is SGHTA and CDR2 is FQGNSA.